This TCR beta chain was captured by sequencing in a study of cytomegalovirus exposure and HLA in healthy donors. Study at large: Inside one of the first data releases sat 75 million to 100 million unique TCRs taken from HLA-typed donors.

The PCR contained 60 Vbeta and 13 Jbeta primers. Libraries were prepared by immunoSEQ multiplex PCR; TCRdb keeps only in-frame clonotypes and omits some of them. The repertoire holds under 170,000 clones, with 79% as singletons. Germline CDR1 and CDR2: MNHEY and SMNVEV (reference sequence). CDR3 length: 16 residues. Trimming stripped 5 bases from V and 0 bases from J, with 11 bases between. Study-wide findings and caveats: It was assumed in the presence/absence analyses that sequencing depth was roughly uniform across donors. HLA alleles were associated with 17,000 or so TCR beta sequences in a later analysis at 0.05 false discovery rate. Researchers counted roughly 150 TCR beta chains as cytomegalovirus-associated.

This clone appeared a few times. What it binds is not known. The V and J genes are TRBV27 and TRBJ2-6; TRBD1 is a possible D gene (6 bases). The sequenced sample was PBMCs. The clonotype originates from a man aged 45 to 65 in good health and CMV-seropositive. The CDR3 bases are TGTGCCAGCAGTCGACAGGCTCCCTCTGGGGCCAACGTCCTGACTTTC. The encoded protein is CASSRQAPSGANVLTF.